This TCR beta chain appears in the sequencing data of a study of beta chain features in type 1 diabetes. Findings of the study overall: A greater similarity of naive, central memory and Treg TCRB repertoires was seen among patients than among healthy donors. Resolution of whether HLA type affects TCRB rearrangement was not achieved here. More deletions and fewer insertions at VDJ junctions were found in patients with type 1 diabetes.

Purities in excess of 95% were seen in all sorted populations. The entirety of the isolated RNA underwent reverse transcription, so expressed TCRB transcripts were sequenced. This table comes from immunoSEQ multiplex PCR, and its TCRdb copy is limited to in-frame clones, with some not included. The data hold roughly 500,000 clones, with about 32% observed a single time. This clone was recorded a few times. Its specificity is not known. V was clipped by 10 bases and J by 3 bases; unmatched bases: 6. CDR1 is SNHLY, CDR2 FYNNEI, per germline. This CDR3 contains 13 residues. The chain uses TRBV2 and TRBJ2-7; 10 bases agree with TRBD1. The origin of this receptor is a man between 18 and 35 years old in good health. Sequencing was carried out using naive CD4+ T cells from blood. The DNA for the CDR3 is TGTGCCACCGGGACAGGGGAATTCTACGAGCAGTACTTC. Amino acids: CATGTGEFYEQYF. The entire variable domain, with the rest obtained from reference TRBV2 and TRBJ2-7, is as follows: EPEVTQTPSHQVTQMGQEVILRCVPISNHLYFYWYRQILGQKVEFLVSFYNNEISEKSEIFDDQFSVERPDGSNFTLKIRSTKLEDSAMYFCATGTGEFYEQYFGPGTRLTVT.